One and the same sample provided the 11 T cell receptor beta chains below, sequenced in a study of neurological immune-mediated disorders. TCRdb passed the 5' RACE reads through MiXCR, listing each CDR3 protein once. The top ten hold under 4.5% of the sample, which has 35,000 to 50,000 distinct CDR3 sequences, about 14% seen once. The sequenced material came from CD4+ T cells from blood. Receptors originate from a woman aged 60-75 years with HTLV-1-associated myelopathy (HAM/TSP).

This clonotype is medium-sized in the sample. CDR3 bases: TGCGCCAGCAGCTTAGGGCCTAGCAGTGAAGCTTTCTTT. This encodes CASSLGPSSEAFF. The chain carries TRBV5-1 and TRBJ1-1; the D is unclear. The CDR3 consists of 13 residues. Per germline, CDR1 SGHRS and CDR2 YFSETQ. Deletions cut 2 bases from V and 7 bases from J, with 12 bases between. The variable domain in full, completed from reference TRBV5-1 and TRBJ1-1, reads KAGVTQTPRYLIKTRGQQVTLSCSPISGHRSVSWYQQTPGQGLQFLFEYFSETQRNKGNFPGRFSGRQFSNSRSEMNVSTLELGDSALYLCASSLGPSSEAFFGQGTRLTVV.

This clonotype was observed many times. CDR3 coding DNA: TGTGCCAGCAGCCAAAGGCCAGAGCTTGGCTACACCTTC. This gives the protein CASSQRPELGYTF. The rearrangement uses TRBV3-1 and TRBJ1-2; D is unresolved. The CDR3 extends over 13 amino acids. The germline V gene encodes CDR1 LGHDT and CDR2 YNNKEL (reference sequence). Between the trimmed V and J ends, which lost 2 bases and 7 bases, there was a span of 11 bases.

In this sample, this clonotype turned up many times. The gene calls are TRBV20-1 and TRBJ2-3; a weak D match, TRBD2 (7 bases). Germline lookup yields CDR1 DFQATT and CDR2 SNEGSKA (reference sequence). This CDR3 spans 14 amino acids. V was pared by 3 bases and J by 6 bases, with 16 bases between. CDR3 region: CSASPGGLFDTQYF. As DNA, the CDR3 is TGCAGTGCTAGCCCGGGGGGCTTGTTCGATACGCAGTATTTT.

This clonotype was detected ten times or more. This rearrangement joins TRBV20-1 to TRBJ2-3, with D maybe TRBD1 (5 bases). With 2 bases removed from V and 3 bases from J, the gap between germline ends came to 9 bases. CDR3 length: 13 residues. Per germline, CDR1 DFQATT and CDR2 SNEGSKA (reference sequence). Here the CDR3 reads CSARSRVTDTQYF. DNA for the CDR3: TGCAGTGCTAGAAGCAGGGTAACAGATACGCAGTATTTT.

This chain's CDR3 is CSVELAGADTQYF. The CDR3 DNA reads as TGCAGCGTTGAATTAGCGGGGGCAGATACGCAGTATTTT. The rearrangement uses TRBV29-1 and TRBJ2-3; 9 bases align to TRBD2. The germline gives CDR1 SQVTM, CDR2 ANQGSEA. CDR3 size: 13 residues. The V segment lost 2 bases and the J segment 4 bases; nucleotides outside the gene matches: 1.

This clonotype was seen many times. The chain combines TRBV16 with TRBJ1-2, with a weak D call TRBD1 (5 bases). The CDR3 is made up of 13 amino acids. The V and J ends lost 3 bases and 4 bases respectively, with 9 bases between them. The germline V gene encodes CDR1 KGHSY and CDR2 FQNENV. Written as DNA, the CDR3 is TGTGCCAGCAGCCAGGGGACCCTCTATGGCTACACCTTC. Amino acids: CASSQGTLYGYTF.

This clonotype occurred many times. The gene calls are TRBV18 and TRBJ1-2; the match to TRBD1 covers 7 bases. Germline V CDR1 and CDR2: KGHSH, LQKENI. Trimming removed 3 bases from V and 3 bases from J; junction bases left unmatched: 7. The length of the CDR3 is 15 residues. In DNA form, the CDR3 reads TGTGCCAGCTCACCTGCCGGCAGGGGGGACTATGGCTACACCTTC. It codes for CASSPAGRGDYGYTF.

Many counts were recorded for this clonotype. V and J are TRBV4-1 and TRBJ2-3; TRBD2 matches at 10 bases. V shed 2 bases and J 3 bases; nucleotides not matched to a gene: 8. CDR3 length: 17 residues. Germline CDR1 and CDR2: MGHRA and YSYEKL. CDR3 loop: CASSQHKELAGTDTQYF. CDR3 DNA: TGCGCCAGCAGCCAACATAAGGAACTAGCGGGGACAGATACGCAGTATTTT.

The rearrangement uses TRBV6-1 and TRBJ2-6, with unresolved D. The CDR3 contains 16 residues. Germline assignment: CDR1 MNHNS and CDR2 SASEGT. The CDR3 reads CDNSRAADSGANVLTF. DNA of the CDR3: TGTGACAACAGTAGGGCAGCCGACTCTGGGGCCAACGTCCTGACTTTC.

As to this clonotype: Because the CDR3's place on the DNA is in doubt, the DNA is left out and the CDR3 is given as listed by TCRdb. This chain links TRBV5-1 with TRBJ2-1; TRBD1 reflects the table's D call only, with no check against the DNA. Germline V gives CDR1 SGHRS, CDR2 YFSETQ. The CDR3 numbers 23 amino acids, ends counted. CDR3 residues: CASSFYICSAPNFGASSYNEQFF.

There are many counts of this clonotype. The chain links TRBV5-1 to TRBJ2-5; TRBD2 matches 11 bases. Trimming took 7 bases from V and 2 from J; bases not matched to a gene: 7. Germline CDR1 SGHRS, CDR2 YFSETQ. This CDR3 is built from 15 residues. This CDR3 reads CASGRLAGSQETQYF. CDR3 sequence (DNA): TGCGCCAGCGGGAGACTAGCGGGGTCACAAGAGACCCAGTACTTC.